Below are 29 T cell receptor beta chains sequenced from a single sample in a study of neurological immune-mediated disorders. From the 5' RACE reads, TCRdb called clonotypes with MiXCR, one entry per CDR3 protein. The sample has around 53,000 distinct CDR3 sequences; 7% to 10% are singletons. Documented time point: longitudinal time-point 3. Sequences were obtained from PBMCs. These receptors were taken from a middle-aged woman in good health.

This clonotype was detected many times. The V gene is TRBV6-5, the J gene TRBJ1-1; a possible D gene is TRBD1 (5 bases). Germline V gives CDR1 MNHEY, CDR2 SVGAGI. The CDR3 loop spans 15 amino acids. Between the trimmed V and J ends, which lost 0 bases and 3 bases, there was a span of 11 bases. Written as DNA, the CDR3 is TGTGCCAGCAGTTACTCGAGGACATCTTACACTGAAGCTTTCTTT. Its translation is CASSYSRTSYTEAFF.

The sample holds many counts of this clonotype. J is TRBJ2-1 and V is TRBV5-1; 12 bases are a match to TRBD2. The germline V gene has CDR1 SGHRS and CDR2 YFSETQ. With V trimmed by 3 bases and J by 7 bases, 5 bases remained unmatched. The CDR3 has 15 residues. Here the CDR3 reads CASSSLAGGLNEQFF. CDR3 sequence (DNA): TGCGCCAGCAGCTCTCTAGCGGGGGGGCTTAATGAGCAGTTCTTC.

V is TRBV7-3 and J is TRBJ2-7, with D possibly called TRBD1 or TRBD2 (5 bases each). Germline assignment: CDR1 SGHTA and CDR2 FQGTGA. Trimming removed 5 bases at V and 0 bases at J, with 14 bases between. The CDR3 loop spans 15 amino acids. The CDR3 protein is CASSMTGTVSYEQYF. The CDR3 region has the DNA TGTGCCAGCAGCATGACGGGGACGGTCTCCTACGAGCAGTACTTC.

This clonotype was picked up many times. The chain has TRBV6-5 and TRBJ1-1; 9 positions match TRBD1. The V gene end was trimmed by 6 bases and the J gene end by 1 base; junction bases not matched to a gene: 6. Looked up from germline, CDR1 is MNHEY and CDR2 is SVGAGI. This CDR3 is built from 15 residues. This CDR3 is CASRQMDRGNTEAFF. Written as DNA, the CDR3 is TGTGCCAGCAGGCAAATGGACAGGGGGAACACTGAAGCTTTCTTT.

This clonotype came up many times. CDR3 loop: CASSFGHMNTEAFF. The CDR3 nucleotides read TGTGCCAGCAGCTTTGGACATATGAACACTGAAGCTTTCTTT. The chain has TRBV7-2 and TRBJ1-1; the D gene is possibly TRBD1 (5 bases). Trimming took off 3 bases at V and 0 bases at J, with 8 bases between the two ends. The CDR3 spans 14 residues. Germline V CDR1 and CDR2: SGHTA, FQGNSA. The full variable domain, rest sourced from reference TRBV7-2 and TRBJ1-1, is GAGVSQSPSNKVTEKGKDVELRCDPISGHTALYWYRQSLGQGLEFLIYFQGNSAPDKSGLPSDRFSAERTGGSVSTLTIQRTQQEDSAVYLCASSFGHMNTEAFFGQGTRLTVV.

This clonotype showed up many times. CDR3 region: CSAPDRVANEKLFF. The CDR3 DNA reads TGCAGTGCGCCCGACAGGGTAGCTAATGAAAAACTGTTTTTT. This chain links TRBV20-1 with TRBJ1-4, with 7 bases identical to TRBD1. The CDR3 covers 14 residues. Per germline, CDR1 DFQATT and CDR2 SNEGSKA (reference sequence). V lost 6 bases and J lost 3; bases outside the gene matches: 7.

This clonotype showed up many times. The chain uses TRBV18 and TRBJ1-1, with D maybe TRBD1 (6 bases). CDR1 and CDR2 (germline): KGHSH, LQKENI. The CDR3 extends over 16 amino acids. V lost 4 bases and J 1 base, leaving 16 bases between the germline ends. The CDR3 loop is CASSLISGEGNTEAFF. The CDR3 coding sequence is TGTGCCAGCTCACTTATATCAGGGGAAGGGAACACTGAAGCTTTCTTT.

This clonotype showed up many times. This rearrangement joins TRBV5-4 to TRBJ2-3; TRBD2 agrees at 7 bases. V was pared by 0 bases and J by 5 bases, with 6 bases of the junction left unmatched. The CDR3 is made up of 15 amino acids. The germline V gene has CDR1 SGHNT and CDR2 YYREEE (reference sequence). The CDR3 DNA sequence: TGTGCCAGCAGCTTGGCTCGGTCGGGGGGAGATACGCAGTATTTT. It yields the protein CASSLARSGGDTQYF. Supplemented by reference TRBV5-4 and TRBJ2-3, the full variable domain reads ETGVTQSPTHLIKTRGQQVTLRCSSQSGHNTVSWYQQALGQGPQFIFQYYREEENGRGNFPPRFSGLQFPNYSSELNVNALELDDSALYLCASSLARSGGDTQYFGPGTRLTVL.

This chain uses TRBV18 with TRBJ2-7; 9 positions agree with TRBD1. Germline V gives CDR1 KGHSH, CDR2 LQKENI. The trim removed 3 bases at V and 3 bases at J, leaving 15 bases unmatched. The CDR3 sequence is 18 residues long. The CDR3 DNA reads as TGTGCCAGCTCACCCCTCGATACCGGGACAGGGATCCTCTACGAGCAGTACTTC. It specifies CASSPLDTGTGILYEQYF.

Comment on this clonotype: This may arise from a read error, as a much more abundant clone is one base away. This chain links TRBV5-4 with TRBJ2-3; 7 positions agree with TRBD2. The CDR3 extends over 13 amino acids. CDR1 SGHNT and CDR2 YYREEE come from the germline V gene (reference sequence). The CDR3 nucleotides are TGTGCCAGCAGCGGAACTAGCGAGGATATGCAGTATTTT. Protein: CASSGTSEDMQYF.

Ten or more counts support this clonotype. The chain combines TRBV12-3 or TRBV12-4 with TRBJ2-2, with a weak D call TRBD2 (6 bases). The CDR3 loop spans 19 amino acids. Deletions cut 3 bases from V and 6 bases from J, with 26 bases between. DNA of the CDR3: TGTGCCAGCAGTTTGACCGCGGGGTTAACAACTCTGGGGCCCGGGGAGCTGTTTTTT. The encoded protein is CASSLTAGLTTLGPGELFF.

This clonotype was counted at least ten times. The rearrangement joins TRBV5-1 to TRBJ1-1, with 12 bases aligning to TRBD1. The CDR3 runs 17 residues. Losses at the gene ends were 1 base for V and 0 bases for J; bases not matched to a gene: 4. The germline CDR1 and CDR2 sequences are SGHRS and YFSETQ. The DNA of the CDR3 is TGCGCCAGCAGCTTGAGGGACAGGGGGCGACTGAACACTGAAGCTTTCTTT. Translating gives CASSLRDRGRLNTEAFF.

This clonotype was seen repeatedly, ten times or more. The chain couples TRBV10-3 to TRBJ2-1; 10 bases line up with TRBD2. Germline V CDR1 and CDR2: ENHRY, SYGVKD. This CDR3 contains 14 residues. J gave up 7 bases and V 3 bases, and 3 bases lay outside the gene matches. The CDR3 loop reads CAISDLAGVNEQFF. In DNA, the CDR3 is TGTGCCATCAGTGATCTAGCGGGAGTTAATGAGCAGTTCTTC.

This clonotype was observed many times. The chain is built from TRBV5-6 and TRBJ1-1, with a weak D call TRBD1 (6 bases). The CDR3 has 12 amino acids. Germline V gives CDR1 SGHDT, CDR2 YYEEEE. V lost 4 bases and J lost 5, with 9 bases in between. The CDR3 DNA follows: TGTGCCAGCAGCGAGGGGGGGACTGAAGCTTTCTTT. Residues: CASSEGGTEAFF.

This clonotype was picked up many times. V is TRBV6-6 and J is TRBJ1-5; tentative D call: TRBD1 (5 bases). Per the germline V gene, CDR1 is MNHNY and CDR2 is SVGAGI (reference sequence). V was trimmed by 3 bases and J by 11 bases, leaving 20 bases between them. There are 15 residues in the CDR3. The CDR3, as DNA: TGTGCCAGCAGTTATTCCGGGGATTGGGGGATGGCCCAGCATTTT. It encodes CASSYSGDWGMAQHF.

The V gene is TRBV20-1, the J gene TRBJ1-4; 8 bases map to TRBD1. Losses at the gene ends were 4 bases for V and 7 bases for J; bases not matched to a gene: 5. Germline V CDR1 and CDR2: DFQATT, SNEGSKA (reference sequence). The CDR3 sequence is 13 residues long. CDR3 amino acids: CSATQGGGEKLFF. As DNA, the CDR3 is TGCAGTGCTACACAGGGGGGGGGTGAAAAACTGTTTTTT.

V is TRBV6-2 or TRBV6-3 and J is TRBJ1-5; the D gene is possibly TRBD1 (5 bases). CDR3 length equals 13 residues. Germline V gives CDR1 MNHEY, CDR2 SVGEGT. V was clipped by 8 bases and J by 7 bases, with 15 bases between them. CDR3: CASGGGGNQPQHF. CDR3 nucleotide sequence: TGTGCCAGCGGCGGGGGGGGGAACCAGCCCCAGCATTTT.

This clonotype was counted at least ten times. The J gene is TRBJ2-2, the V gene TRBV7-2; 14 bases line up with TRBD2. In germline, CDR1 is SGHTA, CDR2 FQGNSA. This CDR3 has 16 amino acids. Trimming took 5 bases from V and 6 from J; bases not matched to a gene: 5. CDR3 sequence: CASSLRLAGGSGELFF. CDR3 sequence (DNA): TGTGCCAGCAGCCTCAGACTAGCGGGGGGGTCCGGGGAGCTGTTTTTT.

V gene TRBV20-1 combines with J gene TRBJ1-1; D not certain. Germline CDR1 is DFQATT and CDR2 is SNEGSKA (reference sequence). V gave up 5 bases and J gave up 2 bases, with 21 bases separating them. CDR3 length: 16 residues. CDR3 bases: TGCAGTGCTGTACCCCGCGGCGGACCACGAAACACTGAAGCTTTCTTT. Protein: CSAVPRGGPRNTEAFF.

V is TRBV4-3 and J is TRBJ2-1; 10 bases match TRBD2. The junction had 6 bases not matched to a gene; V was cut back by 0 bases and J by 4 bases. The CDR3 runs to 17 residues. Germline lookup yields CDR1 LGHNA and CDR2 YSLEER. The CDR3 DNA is TGCGCCAGCAGCCAAGATCGGACTAGCGGAAAATACAATGAGCAGTTCTTC. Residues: CASSQDRTSGKYNEQFF.

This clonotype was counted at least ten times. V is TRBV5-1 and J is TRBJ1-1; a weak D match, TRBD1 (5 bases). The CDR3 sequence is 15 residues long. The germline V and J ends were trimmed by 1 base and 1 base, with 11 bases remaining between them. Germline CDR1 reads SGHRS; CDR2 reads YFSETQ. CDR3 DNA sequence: TGCGCCAGCAGCTTGTGGGACGGACCGAACACTGAAGCTTTCTTT. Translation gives CASSLWDGPNTEAFF.

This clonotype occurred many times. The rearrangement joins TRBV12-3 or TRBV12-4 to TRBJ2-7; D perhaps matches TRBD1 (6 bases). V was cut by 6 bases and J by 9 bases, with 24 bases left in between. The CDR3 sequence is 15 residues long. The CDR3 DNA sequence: TGTGCCAGCAGCTTATCCGGGACACATCAGACCCGGCAGTACTTC. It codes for CASSLSGTHQTRQYF.

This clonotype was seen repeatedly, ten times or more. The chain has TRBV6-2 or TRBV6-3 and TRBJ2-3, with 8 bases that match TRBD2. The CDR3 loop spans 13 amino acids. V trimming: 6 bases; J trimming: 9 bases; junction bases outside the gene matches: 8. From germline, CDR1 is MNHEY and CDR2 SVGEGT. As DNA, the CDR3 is TGTGCCAGCAGCCGAGGACTAGCTTCAACGCAGTATTTT. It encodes CASSRGLASTQYF.

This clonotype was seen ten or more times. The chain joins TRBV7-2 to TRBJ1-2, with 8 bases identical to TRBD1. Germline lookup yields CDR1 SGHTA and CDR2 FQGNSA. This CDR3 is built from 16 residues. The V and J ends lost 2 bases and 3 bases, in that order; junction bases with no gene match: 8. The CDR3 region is CASSLKRTGFYYGYTF. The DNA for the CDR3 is TGTGCCAGCAGCTTAAAAAGGACAGGGTTTTACTATGGCTACACCTTC.

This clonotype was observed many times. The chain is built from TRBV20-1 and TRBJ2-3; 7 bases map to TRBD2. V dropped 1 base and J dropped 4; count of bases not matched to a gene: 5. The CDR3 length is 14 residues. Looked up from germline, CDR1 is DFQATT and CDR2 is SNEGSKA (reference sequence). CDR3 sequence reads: CSARALAEADTQYF. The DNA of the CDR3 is TGCAGTGCTAGAGCGCTAGCGGAAGCAGATACGCAGTATTTT.

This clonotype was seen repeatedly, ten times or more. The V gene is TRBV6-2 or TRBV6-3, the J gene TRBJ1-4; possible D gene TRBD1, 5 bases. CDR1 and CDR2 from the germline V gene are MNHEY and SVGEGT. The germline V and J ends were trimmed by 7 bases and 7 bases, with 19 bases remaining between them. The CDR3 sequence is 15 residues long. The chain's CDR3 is CASTHRTLRGEKLFF. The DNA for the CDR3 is TGTGCCAGCACCCACAGGACCCTGCGGGGTGAAAAACTGTTTTTT.

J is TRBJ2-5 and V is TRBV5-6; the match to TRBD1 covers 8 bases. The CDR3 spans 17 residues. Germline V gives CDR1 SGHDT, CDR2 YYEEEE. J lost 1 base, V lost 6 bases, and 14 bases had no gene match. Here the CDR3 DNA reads TGTGCCAGCATCAATTGGGACCGCGGGACAGGCCAAGAGACCCAGTACTTC. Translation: CASINWDRGTGQETQYF. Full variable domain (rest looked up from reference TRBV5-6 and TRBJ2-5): DAGVTQSPTHLIKTRGQQVTLRCSPKSGHDTVSWYQQALGQGPQFIFQYYEEEERQRGNFPDRFSGHQFPNYSSELNVNALLLGDSALYLCASINWDRGTGQETQYFGPGTRLLVL.

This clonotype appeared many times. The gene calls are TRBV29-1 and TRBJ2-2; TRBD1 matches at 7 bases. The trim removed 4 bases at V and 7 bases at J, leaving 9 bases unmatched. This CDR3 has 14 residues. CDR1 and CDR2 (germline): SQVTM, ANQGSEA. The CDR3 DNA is TGCAGCGTTGGACAGGGCCCGCGAGGCGGGGAGCTGTTTTTT. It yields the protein CSVGQGPRGGELFF.

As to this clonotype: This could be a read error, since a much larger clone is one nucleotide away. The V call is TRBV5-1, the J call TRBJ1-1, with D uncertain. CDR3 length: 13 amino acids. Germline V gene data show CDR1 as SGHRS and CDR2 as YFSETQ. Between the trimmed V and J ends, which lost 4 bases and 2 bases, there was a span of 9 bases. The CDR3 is CASSVLSNTEAFF. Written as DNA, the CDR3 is TGCGCCAGCAGCGTGCTATCTAACACTGAAGCTTTCTTT.